Presented here are 11 T cell receptor beta chains from one specimen sequenced in a study of CD8 T cells in ankylosing spondylitis. TCRdb called the 5' RACE reads again in MiXCR, with one record for every CDR3 protein. The table includes 200,000 to 250,000 distinct CDR3 sequences, 20% to 30% detected once. Sequencing used blood, either unsorted or a sorted T cell fraction (not recorded which). The receptors derive from a male donor with ankylosing spondylitis or in good health (not recorded which).

The count of this clonotype is one. The chain couples TRBV20-1 to TRBJ2-7; TRBD2 matches at 9 bases. Germline V CDR1 and CDR2: DFQATT, SNEGSKA (reference sequence). With 2 bases clipped from V and 4 bases from J, the junction kept 9 bases outside the gene matches. The CDR3 loop spans 15 amino acids. CDR3 sequence (DNA): TGCAGTGCTAGAAAAAGCGGGAGGCCGAATTACGAGCAGTACTTC. Its protein product is CSARKSGRPNYEQYF.

There are many counts of this clonotype. This chain connects TRBV12-3 or TRBV12-4 to TRBJ2-3, with 8 bases identical to TRBD2. Trimming removed 3 bases from V and 9 bases from J; junction bases left unmatched: 8. This CDR3 region has 14 residues. The CDR3 is CASSFGGARGTQYF. In DNA form, the CDR3 reads TGTGCCAGCAGTTTCGGGGGGGCACGGGGGACGCAGTATTTT.

Regarding this clonotype: A much larger clone sits a single nucleotide away, making a read error possible. The chain uses TRBV7-8 and TRBJ2-7; D is perhaps TRBD2 (6 bases). The CDR3 has 14 residues. Germline V lookup: CDR1 SGHVS, CDR2 FQNEAQ. CDR3 sequence reads: CASSFGGNSSEQYF. Written as DNA, the CDR3 is TGTGCCAGCAGCTTCGGAGGGAACTCCTCCGAGCAGTACTTC.

The gene calls are TRBV7-2 and TRBJ1-3, with D unclear. This CDR3 has 15 residues. The germline V gene has CDR1 SGHTA and CDR2 FQGNSA. Trimming stripped 3 bases from V and 0 bases from J, with 9 bases between. CDR3 in amino acids: CASSFSWSSGNTIYF. The CDR3 DNA is TGTGCCAGCAGCTTTAGTTGGAGCTCTGGAAACACCATATATTTT.

This clonotype was counted ten times or more. The chain employs TRBV5-1 and TRBJ2-2; 8 bases fit TRBD2. Germline V lookup: CDR1 SGHRS, CDR2 YFSETQ. The CDR3 has 13 amino acids. Germline trimming cut 7 bases from V and 9 bases from J; bases unmatched to any gene: 8. DNA of the CDR3: TGCGCCAGCTCACTCGGGGGGGACCGGGAGCTGTTTTTT. This translates into CASSLGGDRELFF. The variable domain in full, completed from reference TRBV5-1 and TRBJ2-2, reads KAGVTQTPRYLIKTRGQQVTLSCSPISGHRSVSWYQQTPGQGLQFLFEYFSETQRNKGNFPGRFSGRQFSNSRSEMNVSTLELGDSALYLCASSLGGDRELFFGEGSRLTVL.

CDR3 sequence (DNA): TGTGCCATCCCCTCCGGGACTAGCGGGAGAGTGTACAATGAGCAGTTCTTC. This translates into CAIPSGTSGRVYNEQFF. This chain links TRBV6-2 or TRBV6-3 with TRBJ2-1, with TRBD2 matching 14 bases. Germline V lookup: CDR1 MNHEY, CDR2 SVGEGT. The CDR3 sequence is 17 residues long. Trimming cost V 10 bases and J 4 bases; bases outside gene matches: 12.

The table lists this clonotype with a few counts. The CDR3 nucleotides read TGCAGTGCTAGCGCGGTAGCGGGAGGACTACTGCCCGAGCAGTACTTC. Protein product: CSASAVAGGLLPEQYF. The chain couples TRBV20-1 to TRBJ2-7; 10 positions match TRBD2. J was trimmed by 6 bases and V by 3 bases; bases with no gene match: 14. CDR3 size: 16 residues. Per the germline V gene, CDR1 is DFQATT and CDR2 is SNEGSKA (reference sequence).

V and J are TRBV20-1 and TRBJ2-7; D possibly corresponds to TRBD1 (5 bases). Germline V CDR1 and CDR2: DFQATT, SNEGSKA (reference sequence). There are 14 residues in the CDR3. Trimming pared 1 base from V and 0 bases from J, leaving 10 bases between. The CDR3 loop reads CSARGTKSSYEQYF. DNA of the CDR3: TGCAGTGCTAGAGGGACAAAGAGCTCCTACGAGCAGTACTTC.

This sequence joins TRBV4-3 and TRBJ2-3, with 8 bases fitting TRBD2. J was trimmed by 0 bases and V by 0 bases; bases with no gene match: 5. The CDR3 is 17 residues long. The germline gives CDR1 LGHNA, CDR2 YSLEER. In DNA form, the CDR3 reads TGCGCCAGCAGCCAAGAGGCTAGCGGGCCCAGCACAGATACGCAGTATTTT. Translation: CASSQEASGPSTDTQYF.

This clonotype was seen many times. The chain couples TRBV29-1 to TRBJ2-1; D is uncertain. The CDR3 is 11 residues long. The V end was cut by 4 bases, the J end by 10 bases, with 11 bases between. Germline CDR1 SQVTM, CDR2 ANQGSEA. CDR3 nucleotides: TGCAGCGTTGTTAGGGCAGCAGAGCAGTTCTTC. It is translated as CSVVRAAEQFF.

This clonotype was picked up a small number of times. The rearrangement joins TRBV3-1 to TRBJ1-1; the D is unclear. V lost 0 bases, J lost 6 bases, and 14 bases lay in between. The germline V gene encodes CDR1 LGHDT and CDR2 YNNKEL (reference sequence). The CDR3 length is 15 residues. The CDR3 spells CASSQEFVIGSEAFF. The CDR3 coding sequence is TGTGCCAGCAGCCAAGAATTTGTGATAGGGTCTGAAGCTTTCTTT.